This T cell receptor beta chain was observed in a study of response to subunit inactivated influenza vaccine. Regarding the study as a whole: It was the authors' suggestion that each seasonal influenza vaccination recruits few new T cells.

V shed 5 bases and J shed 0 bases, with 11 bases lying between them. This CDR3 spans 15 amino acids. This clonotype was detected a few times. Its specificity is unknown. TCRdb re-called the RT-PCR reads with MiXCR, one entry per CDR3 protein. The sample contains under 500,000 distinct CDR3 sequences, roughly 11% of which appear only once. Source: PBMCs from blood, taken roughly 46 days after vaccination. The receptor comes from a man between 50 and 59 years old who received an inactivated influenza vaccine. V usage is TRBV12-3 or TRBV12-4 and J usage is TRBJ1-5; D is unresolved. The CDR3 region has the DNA TGTGCCAGCAGTCACAATCGTCCTAGCAATCAGCCCCAGCATTTT. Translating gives CASSHNRPSNQPQHF.